The 7 T cell receptor beta chains below were found in one sample sequenced in a study of shared clonotypes between healthy human individuals. Naivety among CD8 cells was defined by CD45RO negativity and positive CCR7 selection, thereby excluding terminally differentiated effector memory CD45RA+ cells. Method: immunoSEQ multiplex PCR; TCRdb's copy keeps in-frame clones and lacks some. Of 560,000 or so clones listed, about 96% were seen once; the top ten hold 0.095% to 0.13%. Sequenced input: naive CD8+ T cells sorted from blood. The receptor set was obtained from a woman in her twenties or thirties in good health.

Details on this clone: Germline and junction disagree at one end, which may indicate a read error. The chain is built from TRBV2 and TRBJ2-7; D gene unclear. Germline V gene data show CDR1 as SNHLY and CDR2 as FYNNEI. The CDR3 covers 11 residues. The CDR3 nucleotides are TGTGCCAGCAGTGGGCTTCGGATTTCAGACTTC. As protein: CASSGLRISDF. Based on the CDR3 plus reference TRBV2 and TRBJ2-7, the full variable domain is EPEVTQTPSHQVTQMGQEVILRCVPISNHLYFYWYRQILGQKVEFLVSFYNNEISEKSEIFDDQFSVERPDGSNFTLKIRSTKLEDSAMYFCASSGLRISDFGPGTRLTVT.

This clone was seen once. The chain couples TRBV6-5 to TRBJ2-7; no definite D call. Germline CDR1 is MNHEY and CDR2 is SVGAGI. This CDR3 spans 13 amino acids. V shed 1 base and J shed 4 bases, with 8 bases lying between them. The CDR3 is CASSYFPNYEQYF. The CDR3 DNA reads TGTGCCAGCAGTTACTTCCCGAATTACGAGCAGTACTTC.

This chain links TRBV15 with TRBJ1-2; D possibly corresponds to TRBD1 (5 bases). In germline, CDR1 is LNHNV, CDR2 YYDKDF (reference sequence). The CDR3 contains 18 residues. Trimming pared 0 bases from V and 4 bases from J, leaving 21 bases between. CDR3 in DNA: TGTGCCACCAGCAGAGATCGGCTATTAGGGACGTCAGGCTATGGCTACACCTTC. Translating gives CATSRDRLLGTSGYGYTF. The full variable domain, with the rest looked up from reference TRBV15 and TRBJ1-2, is DAMVIQNPRYQVTQFGKPVTLSCSQTLNHNVMYWYQQKSSQAPKLLFHYYDKDFNNEADTPDNFQSRRPNTSFCFLDIRSPGLGDTAMYLCATSRDRLLGTSGYGYTFGSGTRLTVV.

The chain recombines TRBV5-4 with TRBJ1-2; D is unresolved. V lost 2 bases, J lost 7 bases, and 9 bases lay in between. This CDR3 comprises 12 residues. Germline CDR1 is SGHNT and CDR2 is YYREEE (reference sequence). The CDR3 is CASSFGTSGYTF. CDR3 nucleotide sequence: TGTGCCAGCAGCTTTGGTACAAGTGGCTACACCTTC. The full variable domain, with the rest looked up from reference TRBV5-4 and TRBJ1-2, is ETGVTQSPTHLIKTRGQQVTLRCSSQSGHNTVSWYQQALGQGPQFIFQYYREEENGRGNFPPRFSGLQFPNYSSELNVNALELDDSALYLCASSFGTSGYTFGSGTRLTVV.

The chain employs TRBV7-9 and TRBJ2-5; tentatively, D is TRBD2 (6 bases). Trimming stripped 5 bases from V and 4 bases from J, with 14 bases between. From germline, CDR1 is SEHNR and CDR2 FQNEAQ (reference sequence). There are 14 residues in the CDR3. The CDR3 loop reads CASSHHGSTETQYF. The CDR3 DNA follows: TGTGCCAGCAGCCACCACGGGAGCACAGAGACCCAGTACTTC.

Only a few counts were recorded for this clone. This sequence joins TRBV27 and TRBJ2-7, with D perhaps matching TRBD2 (6 bases). There are 14 residues in the CDR3. The V gene's germline CDR1 is MNHEY and CDR2 SMNVEV (reference sequence). Trimming shortened V by 1 base and J by 5 bases, and 12 bases separated the two germline ends. The CDR3 region has the DNA TGTGCCAGCAGTTTATTTGCGGGGAGCCACGAGCAGTACTTC. Translating gives CASSLFAGSHEQYF.

The genes are TRBV5-4 and TRBJ2-2; 13 nucleotides align to TRBD2. CDR3 length equals 16 residues. J lost 4 bases, V lost 4 bases, and 4 bases had no gene match. The V gene's germline CDR1 is SGHNT and CDR2 YYREEE (reference sequence). The CDR3 nucleotides are TGTGCCAGCAGCCCCGGACTAGCGGGAGTCACCGGGGAGCTGTTTTTT. This encodes CASSPGLAGVTGELFF.